This T cell receptor beta chain was sequenced for a study of blood T cells in healthy people across ages. General observations from the study: With age, beta diversity per million T cells declined roughly linearly, significantly by 30 to 40.

This clonotype was observed a handful of times. No antigen is known for it. Sample-barcoded 5' priming and a J-beta primer mix drove a second PCR of about 6 to 12 cycles. Every cDNA was tagged by a template-switch adaptor with 12 random nucleotides. TCRdb re-analysed the 5' RACE reads in MiXCR, keeping a single row per CDR3 protein. The table has approximately 780,000 distinct CDR3 sequences, more than 25% seen once. Germline lookup yields CDR1 LGHNT and CDR2 FRNRAP. The V end lost 6 bases, the J end lost 2 bases, and 5 bases lay between the germline ends. This CDR3 is built from 12 residues. In addition, the sample was reused for a study of T cells of mothers and their children. That work contributes: The study sampled a few healthy Caucasian mothers and their six children.

Sequencing was done on a sample of blood. The chain employs TRBV12-5 and TRBJ1-5; D uncertain. The source is a boy aged 5-17 years in good health. The CDR3 DNA reads as TGTGCTAGTGGCCCCGGCAATCAGCCCCAGCATTTT. Protein sequence: CASGPGNQPQHF.